One sample yielded the 13 T cell receptor beta chains listed below, sequenced in a study of OX40 agonist ivuxolimab in advanced cancers. The protocol was immunoSEQ multiplex PCR, while the TCRdb copy is restricted to in-frame clones and leaves out a portion. The sample has about 10,000 clones; 77% are singletons. Sample: CD4+ or CD8+ T cells sorted from blood, taken in a trial of the OX40 agonist ivuxolimab. These receptors all come from an adult with an advanced solid tumor such as melanoma, head and neck, liver or kidney cancer.

Only a few counts were recorded for this clone. The chain employs TRBV30 and TRBJ2-1; 9 bases are a match to TRBD1. CDR3 length equals 13 residues. Per the germline V gene, CDR1 is GTSNPN and CDR2 is SVGIG (reference sequence). J lost 7 bases, V lost 6 bases, and 7 bases had no gene match. The CDR3 here is CACRDRERNEQFF. Here the CDR3 DNA reads TGTGCCTGCCGGGACAGGGAAAGAAATGAGCAGTTCTTC.

The chain combines TRBV29-1 with TRBJ1-2; the D gene is possibly TRBD1 (5 bases). This CDR3 has 14 residues. CDR1 is SQVTM, CDR2 ANQGSEA, per germline. The V and J ends lost 0 bases and 3 bases respectively, with 11 bases between them. CDR3: CSVEDLGGDYGYTF. CDR3 sequence (DNA): TGCAGCGTTGAAGATCTCGGGGGAGACTATGGCTACACCTTC.

Sample share makes this clone large. The chain has TRBV19 and TRBJ1-5; TRBD1 matches 8 bases. Unmatched junction bases numbered 8, after V lost 0 bases and J lost 7 bases. This CDR3 has 16 amino acids. Germline lookup yields CDR1 LNHDA and CDR2 SQIVND (reference sequence). The CDR3 protein is CASSIDWTGYLQPQHF. CDR3 nucleotides: TGTGCCAGTAGTATAGATTGGACAGGGTATTTGCAGCCCCAGCATTTT.

The CDR3 loop is CASSEFLETEAFF. As DNA, the CDR3 is TGTGCCAGCAGTGAATTTCTGGAGACTGAAGCTTTCTTT. The rearrangement links TRBV6-1 to TRBJ1-1; D gene uncertain. Germline assignment: CDR1 MNHNS and CDR2 SASEGT. V lost 2 bases to trimming and J lost 5 bases, with 9 bases between them. The CDR3 has 13 amino acids.

By its share, this clone is medium-sized (0.01 to 0.1%). The chain has TRBV28 and TRBJ2-1; tentative D call: TRBD2 (6 bases). V was pared by 6 bases and J by 6 bases, with 15 bases between. The V gene's germline CDR1 is MDHEN and CDR2 SYDVKM. The CDR3 extends over 14 amino acids. The chain's CDR3 is CASRPAGMVNEQFF. CDR3 DNA sequence: TGTGCCAGCAGACCAGCGGGTATGGTCAATGAGCAGTTCTTC.

The rearrangement joins TRBV27 to TRBJ1-2; tentatively, D is TRBD1 (5 bases). This CDR3 comprises 14 residues. Per germline, CDR1 MNHEY and CDR2 SMNVEV (reference sequence). V was pared by 3 bases and J by 0 bases, with 8 bases between. Written as DNA, the CDR3 is TGTGCCAGCAGTTTCACAGGATCTAACTATGGCTACACCTTC. Translation gives CASSFTGSNYGYTF.

This clone has just one count. This rearrangement joins TRBV6-5 to TRBJ2-2; 11 bases agree with TRBD2. The ends lost 4 bases at V and 8 bases at J; junction bases unmatched: 9. Looked up from germline, CDR1 is MNHEY and CDR2 is SVGAGI. The CDR3 has 16 residues. In nucleotides, the CDR3 is TGTGCCAGCAGTTCTCCGGGACTAGCGGTGAATGGGGAGCTGTTTTTT. It yields the protein CASSSPGLAVNGELFF.

In its sample, this clone was seen once. The chain carries TRBV28 and TRBJ1-2; D not certain. Germline V gives CDR1 MDHEN, CDR2 SYDVKM. Trimming removed 3 bases from V and 2 bases from J, with 7 bases in between. This CDR3 is built from 13 residues. In nucleotides, the CDR3 is TGTGCCAGCAGTTTGGGCAGAAACTATGGCTACACCTTC. Amino acid sequence: CASSLGRNYGYTF.

The V and J genes are TRBV18 and TRBJ1-1; D not resolved. The V and J ends lost 0 bases and 0 bases respectively, with 11 bases between them. Looked up from germline, CDR1 is KGHSH and CDR2 is LQKENI. This CDR3 comprises 16 residues. The CDR3 here is CASSPPGRSLNTEAFF. Written as DNA, the CDR3 is TGTGCCAGCTCACCACCGGGCAGGTCCCTGAACACTGAAGCTTTCTTT. Supplemented by reference TRBV18 and TRBJ1-1, the full variable domain reads NAGVMQNPRHLVRRRGQEARLRCSPMKGHSHVYWYRQLPEEGLKFMVYLQKENIIDESGMPKERFSAEFPKEGPSILRIQQVVRGDSAAYFCASSPPGRSLNTEAFFGQGTRLTVV.

This clone was recorded once. This chain links TRBV6-5 with TRBJ1-5; D is unclear. Trimming cost V 8 bases and J 4 bases, with 6 bases left between them. CDR1 and CDR2 (germline): MNHEY, SVGAGI. The length of the CDR3 is 11 residues. The CDR3 DNA reads TGTGCCAGCGGGCAGAATCAGCCCCAGCATTTT. Translation gives CASGQNQPQHF.

The chain links TRBV7-6 to TRBJ2-3; D tentatively fits TRBD1 or TRBD2 (5 bases each). The CDR3 is made up of 15 amino acids. Trimming took 4 bases from V and 2 from J, leaving 13 bases between them. Germline CDR1 is SGHVS and CDR2 is FNYEAQ. CDR3 nucleotides: TGTGCCAGCAGCTCCGGGACCCAGTCCACAGATACGCAGTATTTT. This gives the protein CASSSGTQSTDTQYF.

This chain uses TRBV9 with TRBJ1-1; TRBD1 is a possible D gene (6 bases). Trimming took off 4 bases at V and 6 bases at J, with 13 bases between the two ends. CDR1 is SGDLS and CDR2 is YYNGEE in the germline V gene. This CDR3 is built from 13 residues. CDR3 protein: CASSTPDRSEAFF. The CDR3, as DNA: TGTGCCAGCAGCACCCCGGACAGATCTGAAGCTTTCTTT.

The gene calls are TRBV27 and TRBJ2-1, with TRBD2 matching over 9 bases. There are 13 residues in the CDR3. The ends lost 6 bases at V and 7 bases at J; junction bases unmatched: 4. Germline CDR1 is MNHEY and CDR2 is SMNVEV (reference sequence). CDR3 bases: TGTGCCAGCAGGCCGGGACTAGCTAATGAGCAGTTCTTC. Protein product: CASRPGLANEQFF.